This is a list of T cell receptor beta chains from one sample in a study of blood T cell repertoires in COVID-19. The repertoire was sequenced with immunoSEQ multiplex PCR; TCRdb's copy has only in-frame clones and lacks some. The sample lists roughly 120,000 clones, about three quarters occurring once. Sequenced material: peripheral blood. The receptors stem from a human donor in a cohort sampled during active or convalescent COVID-19. The CDR3 runs from the conserved cysteine through the conserved F or W. A D gene is named only where the DNA matches it firmly. A row's size may be missing; if present it is once, few, many or a size class.

d_call	v_call	clone_size	j_call	cdr3_nt	cdr3_aa
TRBD2	TRBV20-1	NA	TRBJ2-1	TGCAGTGCTGTTACCGGGACTAGAAGTTTCTTC	CSAVTGTRSFF
TRBD2	TRBV6-2/TRBV6-3	once	TRBJ2-1	TGTGCCAGCAGCCGCATACTAGCGGGAGTCTCCTACAATGAGCAGTTCTTC	CASSRILAGVSYNEQFF
NA	TRBV7-9	NA	TRBJ2-7	TGTGCCAGCAGCTCCGACAGGTTTGCTAGTGAGCAGTACTTC	CASSSDRFASEQYF
TRBD1	TRBV6-2/TRBV6-3	NA	TRBJ1-2	TGTGCCAGCAGTTATTCCGCCGGACAGGATTCGTATGGCTACACCTTC	CASSYSAGQDSYGYTF
TRBD2	TRBV5-1	NA	TRBJ2-3	TGCGCCAGCAGCTCGCCCCCTAGCGGGAGTCCAGATACGCAGTATTTT	CASSSPPSGSPDTQYF
NA	TRBV3-1/TRBV3-2	NA	TRBJ1-6	TGTGCCAGCAACCACCGCTTTAACAGCAGGGATTCACCCCTCCACTTT	CASNHRFNSRDSPLHF
NA	TRBV6-2/TRBV6-3	NA	TRBJ1-2	TGTGCCAGCAGTTACTCTGGGCAGACCTATGGCTACACCTTC	CASSYSGQTYGYTF
TRBD2	TRBV7-9	NA	TRBJ2-7	TGTGCCAGCAGCTTAGTTTCTAGCGGGAGGGCCCTATACGAGCAGTACTTC	CASSLVSSGRALYEQYF
NA	TRBV6-2/TRBV6-3	NA	TRBJ1-1	TGTGCCAGCAGTTCGCCTCCAGGGAGGAAGAACACTGAAGCTTTCTTT	CASSSPPGRKNTEAFF
TRBD1	TRBV19	NA	TRBJ2-7	TGTGCCAGTAGTAGACAGGGAACCTACGAGCAGTACTTC	CASSRQGTYEQYF
TRBD1	TRBV4-3	NA	TRBJ1-6	TGCGCCAGCAGCCAAGATCACAGGGGGCTTAATTCACCCCTCCACTTT	CASSQDHRGLNSPLHF
TRBD2	TRBV28	NA	TRBJ2-1	TGTGCCAGCAGTGCCCCCAGACTAGCGGTAAATGAGCAGTTCTTC	CASSAPRLAVNEQFF
TRBD2	TRBV9	NA	TRBJ2-3	TGTGCCAGCAGCCCTGAATGGACTAGCGGGAGAACAGATACGCAGTATTTT	CASSPEWTSGRTDTQYF
NA	TRBV4-3	NA	TRBJ2-3	TGCGCCAGCAGCCCACGACTGTACACAGATACGCAGTATTTT	CASSPRLYTDTQYF
TRBD2	TRBV28	NA	TRBJ2-1	TGTGCCAGCAGTTCTCGTGGGAGGGCCAGTTCGAGAGAGCAGTTCTTC	CASSSRGRASSREQFF
NA	TRBV5-1	NA	TRBJ2-6	TGCGCCAGCAGCCTGAGGGCAGACGGGGCCAACGTCCTGACTTTC	CASSLRADGANVLTF
NA	TRBV5-6	NA	TRBJ2-1	TGTGCCAGCAGCTTGATCGGAGATGAGCAGTTCTTC	CASSLIGDEQFF